This TCR beta chain is from a study of cytomegalovirus exposure and HLA in healthy donors. With 60 Vbeta and 13 Jbeta primers, the PCR was carried out. In the study's own analysis: A later analysis counted approximately 88 million unique TCR beta chains, some 12 million shared. Profiled with immunoSEQ multiplex PCR; TCRdb holds only in-frame clones, not every one. V, J and clone size are taken as reported in that table, and D and trimming were inferred from the DNA itself. The repertoire holds some 180,000 clones, with about 82% as singletons. The CDR3 runs 14 residues. Deletions cut 7 bases from V and 2 bases from J, with 11 bases between. In germline, CDR1 is SNHLY, CDR2 FYNNEI. Notes on the study in general: Productive rates of about 87% or about 30% were seen for most TCR beta V segments in an earlier analysis. CMV serostatus was the sole immune exposure information available. 87-base-pair reads could not separate some V segments, including TRBV6-2 and TRBV6-3.

Remarks on this clone: Antigen specificity is unknown.

Sequencing was done on a sample of PBMCs. The origin of this receptor is a man younger than 35 in good health and CMV-seronegative. V is TRBV2 and J is TRBJ2-2; possibly TRBD2 for D (6 bases). The CDR3 DNA is TGTGCCAGCACGGGCGGGACCAACACCGGGGAGCTGTTTTTT. Translated: CASTGGTNTGELFF.